One sample yielded the 9 T cell receptor beta chains listed below, sequenced in a study of CXCR3-negative and CXCR3-positive naive CD8 T cells. General study findings and limits: CXCR3-negative naive cells had less hydrophobic TRB CDR3s than did CXCR3-positive naive cells.

The antigens of these receptors remain unknown. 5' RACE with UMI labels generated the TRB cDNA libraries. TCRdb re-called the 5' RACE reads and shows each CDR3 protein once, DNA omitted. This sample's clone table lists 150,000 or so distinct CDR3 sequences. The sample consisted of naive CXCR3+ CD8+ T cells from blood. Subset given: CD45RO-CCR7+CD27+CD95- naive CD8+ T cells expressing CXCR3 (TNR3+). The origin of the receptors is a human donor in good health. Some clones in this sample may be carry-over from other donors' samples.

This chain joins TRBV20-1 and TRBJ1-1; the TRBD1 assignment by TCRdb is unverifiable without DNA. Per the germline V gene, CDR1 is DFQATT and CDR2 is SNEGSKA (reference sequence). CDR3 length: 15 residues. This CDR3 reads CSADRDRGAGTEAFF.

The gene calls are TRBV29-1 and TRBJ1-1; checking the TCRdb D call of TRBD1 is not possible without DNA. Germline V lookup: CDR1 SQVTM, CDR2 ANQGSEA. The CDR3 runs to 13 residues. The CDR3 here is CSVEYRMNTEAFF. Full variable domain (remainder filled in from reference TRBV29-1 and TRBJ1-1): SAVISQKPSRDICQRGTSLTIQCQVDSQVTMMFWYRQQPGQSLTLIATANQGSEATYESGFVIDKFPISRPNLTFSTLTVSNMSPEDSSIYLCSVEYRMNTEAFFGQGTRLTVV.

The rearrangement uses TRBV6-2 or TRBV6-3 and TRBJ2-7. The V gene's germline CDR1 is MNHEY and CDR2 SVGEGT. The CDR3 is made up of 11 amino acids. The CDR3 loop is CASSYSGEQYF.

The V and J genes are TRBV7-9 and TRBJ2-7; lacking DNA, the TRBD1 call made by TCRdb goes unchecked. The CDR3 sequence is 13 residues long. Germline V gene sequence: CDR1 SEHNR, CDR2 FQNEAQ (reference sequence). This chain's CDR3 is CASSPTLGDEQYF.

The chain links TRBV29-1 to TRBJ2-7; TCRdb lists TRBD1, though no DNA is available to test this call. Germline values: CDR1 SQVTM, CDR2 ANQGSEA. The CDR3 covers 11 residues. The CDR3 here is CSVATGYEQYF.

The V gene is TRBV29-1, the J gene TRBJ2-1; TCRdb calls TRBD2, which cannot be checked without DNA. Germline lookup yields CDR1 SQVTM and CDR2 ANQGSEA. This CDR3 region has 15 residues. The CDR3 loop is CSVEESLATVNEQFF.

The chain has TRBV4-1 and TRBJ2-1. The CDR3 spans 14 residues. Germline CDR1 is MGHRA and CDR2 is YSYEKL. The CDR3: CASSQDRAYNEQFF.

This chain links TRBV28 with TRBJ2-3; TCRdb lists TRBD1, though no DNA is available to test this call. Germline-derived CDR1 and CDR2 are MDHEN and SYDVKM. The CDR3 sequence is 16 residues long. The CDR3: CASSYLGAMHTDTQYF.

V and J are TRBV7-6 and TRBJ2-7; TCRdb returns TRBD1, unconfirmable since there is no DNA. Germline loops: CDR1 SGHVS, CDR2 FNYEAQ. CDR3 length: 16 residues. CDR3 protein: CASSLEVAGGPYEQYF.